This T cell receptor beta chain emerged from a study of Tregs in tolerant kidney transplant recipients. Background on the study: Recipient PBMCs carried a CFSE label and met irradiated graft donor PBMCs for approximately six days before FACS sorting.

The CDR3 runs to 14 residues. The germline V gene encodes CDR1 SGHDT and CDR2 YYEEEE. Trimming left V 2 bases short and J 2 bases short, with 11 bases between. TCRdb's table, derived via immunoSEQ multiplex PCR, lists solely in-frame clones and lacks some. The table lists roughly 7,800 clones, approximately 43% of them singletons. To note about this clone: Antigen: not known.

General study results and limits: Tregs expanded with activated donor B cells seemed most donor-specific. Biological reproducibility was not directly addressed in this study. Few patients were studied, so findings need validation in larger groups.

What was sequenced was CD4+ T cells from blood cultured with allogeneic cells. V usage is TRBV5-6 and J usage is TRBJ2-7; the D is unclear. This sequence originates from a human donor in good health. The DNA of the CDR3 is TGTGCCAGCAGCTTCGACCCCTCCACCTACGAGCAGTACTTC. Its protein is CASSFDPSTYEQYF.